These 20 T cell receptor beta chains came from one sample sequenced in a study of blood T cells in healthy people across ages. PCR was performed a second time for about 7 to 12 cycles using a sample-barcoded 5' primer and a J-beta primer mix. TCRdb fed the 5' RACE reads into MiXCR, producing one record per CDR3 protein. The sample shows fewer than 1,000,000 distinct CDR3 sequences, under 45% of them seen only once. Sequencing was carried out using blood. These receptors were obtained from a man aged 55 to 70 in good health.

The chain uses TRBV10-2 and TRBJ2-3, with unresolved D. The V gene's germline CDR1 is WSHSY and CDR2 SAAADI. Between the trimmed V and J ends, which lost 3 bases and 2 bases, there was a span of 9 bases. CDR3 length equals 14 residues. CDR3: CASSERDDTDTQYF. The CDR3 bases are TGCGCCAGCAGTGAAAGGGATGACACAGATACGCAGTATTTT.

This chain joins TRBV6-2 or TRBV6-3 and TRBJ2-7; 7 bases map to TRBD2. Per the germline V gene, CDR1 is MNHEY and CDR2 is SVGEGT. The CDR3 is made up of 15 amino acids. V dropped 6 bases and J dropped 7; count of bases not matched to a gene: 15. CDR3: CASRPRLAPTDEQYF. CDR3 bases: TGTGCCAGCAGACCCAGACTAGCCCCCACCGATGAGCAGTACTTC.

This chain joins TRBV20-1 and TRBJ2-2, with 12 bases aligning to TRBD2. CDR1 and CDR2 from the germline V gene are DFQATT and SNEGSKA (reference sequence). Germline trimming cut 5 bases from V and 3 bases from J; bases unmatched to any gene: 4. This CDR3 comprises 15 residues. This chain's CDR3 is CSASLAGGDTGELFF. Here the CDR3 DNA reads TGCAGTGCTTCACTAGCGGGGGGCGACACCGGGGAGCTGTTTTTT.

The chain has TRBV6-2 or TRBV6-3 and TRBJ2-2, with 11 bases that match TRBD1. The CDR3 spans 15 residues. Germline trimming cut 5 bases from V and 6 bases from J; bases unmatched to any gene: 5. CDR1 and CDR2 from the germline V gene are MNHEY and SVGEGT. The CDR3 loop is CASSRTGGTAGELFF. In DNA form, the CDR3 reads TGTGCCAGCAGTCGGACAGGGGGCACCGCCGGGGAGCTGTTTTTT.

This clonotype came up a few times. Here the CDR3 reads CASSPPGRSWETQYF. The CDR3 nucleotides are TGTGCCAGCAGCCCGCCAGGGCGGAGTTGGGAGACCCAGTACTTC. The chain is built from TRBV27 and TRBJ2-5; D perhaps matches TRBD1 (5 bases). Germline values: CDR1 MNHEY, CDR2 SMNVEV (reference sequence). This CDR3 contains 15 residues. Trimming stripped 6 bases from V and 5 bases from J, with 19 bases between.

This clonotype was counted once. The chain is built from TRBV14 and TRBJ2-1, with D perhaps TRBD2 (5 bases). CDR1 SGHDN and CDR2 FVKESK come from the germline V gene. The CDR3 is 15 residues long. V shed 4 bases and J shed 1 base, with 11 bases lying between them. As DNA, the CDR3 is TGTGCCAGCAGCCCCCGACTAAATTCCTACAATGAGCAGTTCTTC. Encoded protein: CASSPRLNSYNEQFF.

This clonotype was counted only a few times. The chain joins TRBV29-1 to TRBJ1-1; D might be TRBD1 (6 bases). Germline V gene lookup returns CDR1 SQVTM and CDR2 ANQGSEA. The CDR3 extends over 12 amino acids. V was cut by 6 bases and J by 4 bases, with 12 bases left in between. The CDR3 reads CSVTGQATEAFF. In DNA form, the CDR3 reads TGCAGCGTGACAGGACAAGCCACTGAAGCTTTCTTT.

The CDR3 sequence: CASSAGLAHQETQYF. The CDR3, as DNA: TGTGCCAGCAGCGCCGGACTAGCCCACCAAGAGACCCAGTACTTC. The V and J genes are TRBV9 and TRBJ2-5; 8 positions agree with TRBD2. CDR1 is SGDLS and CDR2 is YYNGEE in the germline V gene. V trimming: 3 bases; J trimming: 0 bases; junction bases outside the gene matches: 4. This CDR3 has 15 amino acids.

The CDR3 loop is CASSETSGRGYNEQFF. The CDR3 DNA reads TGCGCCAGCAGTGAAACTAGCGGGAGGGGATACAATGAGCAGTTCTTC. The rearrangement joins TRBV5-1 to TRBJ2-1; 13 bases agree with TRBD2. Germline V CDR1 and CDR2: SGHRS, YFSETQ. Trimming removed 5 bases from V and 4 bases from J; junction bases left unmatched: 6. This CDR3 spans 16 amino acids.

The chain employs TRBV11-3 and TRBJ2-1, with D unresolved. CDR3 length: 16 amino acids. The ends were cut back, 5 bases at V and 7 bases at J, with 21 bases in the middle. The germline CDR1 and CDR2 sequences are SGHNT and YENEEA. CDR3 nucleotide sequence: TGTGCCAGCAGCCCGTTATCTGACAATGTGGGGAATGAGCAGTTCTTC. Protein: CASSPLSDNVGNEQFF.

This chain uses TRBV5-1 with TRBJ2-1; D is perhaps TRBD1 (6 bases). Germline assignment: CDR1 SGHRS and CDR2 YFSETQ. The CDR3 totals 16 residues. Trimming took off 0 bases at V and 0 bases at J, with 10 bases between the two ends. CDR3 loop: CASSLAGVSSYNEQFF. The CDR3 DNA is TGCGCCAGCAGCTTGGCAGGGGTCAGCTCCTACAATGAGCAGTTCTTC.

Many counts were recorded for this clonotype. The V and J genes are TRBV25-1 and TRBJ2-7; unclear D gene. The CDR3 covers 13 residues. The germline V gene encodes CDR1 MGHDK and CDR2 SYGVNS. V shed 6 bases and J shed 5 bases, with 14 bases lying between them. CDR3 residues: CASRGRSTDEQYF. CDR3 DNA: TGTGCCAGCAGGGGCAGGAGCACAGACGAGCAGTACTTC.

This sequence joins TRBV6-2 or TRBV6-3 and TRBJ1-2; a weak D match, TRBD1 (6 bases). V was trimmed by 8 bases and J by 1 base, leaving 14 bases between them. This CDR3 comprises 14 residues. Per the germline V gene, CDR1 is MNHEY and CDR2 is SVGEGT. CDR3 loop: CASGDRTDNYGYTF. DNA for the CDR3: TGTGCCAGCGGAGATCGGACAGATAACTATGGCTACACCTTC.

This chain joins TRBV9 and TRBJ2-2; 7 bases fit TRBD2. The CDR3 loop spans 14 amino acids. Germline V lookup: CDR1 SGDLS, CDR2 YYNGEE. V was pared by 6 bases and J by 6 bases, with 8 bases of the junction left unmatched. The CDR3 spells CASTYGAGAGELFF. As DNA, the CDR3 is TGTGCCAGCACCTACGGGGCGGGAGCCGGGGAGCTGTTTTTT.

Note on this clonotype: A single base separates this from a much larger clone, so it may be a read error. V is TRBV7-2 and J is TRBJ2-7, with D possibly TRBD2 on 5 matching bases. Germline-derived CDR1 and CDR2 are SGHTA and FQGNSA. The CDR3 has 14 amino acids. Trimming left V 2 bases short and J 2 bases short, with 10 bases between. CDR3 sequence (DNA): TGTGCCAGCAGCTTAACGGGGAGAGCCTACGAGCAGTACTTC. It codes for CASSLTGRAYEQYF.

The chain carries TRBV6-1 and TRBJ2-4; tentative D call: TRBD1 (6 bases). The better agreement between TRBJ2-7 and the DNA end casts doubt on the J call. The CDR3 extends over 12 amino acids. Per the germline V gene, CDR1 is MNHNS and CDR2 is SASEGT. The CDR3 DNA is TGTGCCAGCAGGAGGGGGAGAGACGAGCAGTACTTC. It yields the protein CASRRGRDEQYF.

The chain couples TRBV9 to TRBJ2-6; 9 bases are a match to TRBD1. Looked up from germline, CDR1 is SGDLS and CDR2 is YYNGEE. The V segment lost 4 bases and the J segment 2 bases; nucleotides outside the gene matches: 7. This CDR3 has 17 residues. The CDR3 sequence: CASSPRDRDAGANVLTF. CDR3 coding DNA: TGTGCCAGCAGCCCCCGGGACAGGGACGCTGGGGCCAACGTCCTGACTTTC.

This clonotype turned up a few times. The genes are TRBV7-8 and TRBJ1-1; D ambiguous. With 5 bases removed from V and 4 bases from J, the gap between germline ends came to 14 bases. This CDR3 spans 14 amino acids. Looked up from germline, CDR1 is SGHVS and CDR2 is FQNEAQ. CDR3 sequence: CASSPRLGSTEAFF. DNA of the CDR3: TGTGCCAGCAGCCCCCGGTTGGGTTCCACTGAAGCTTTCTTT. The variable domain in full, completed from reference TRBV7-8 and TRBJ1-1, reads GAGVSQSPRYKVAKRGQDVALRCDPISGHVSLFWYQQALGQGPEFLTYFQNEAQLDKSGLPSDRFFAERPEGSVSTLKIQRTQQEDSAVYLCASSPRLGSTEAFFGQGTRLTVV.

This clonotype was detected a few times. In nucleotides, the CDR3 is TGTGCCAGCAGTTTCCAGGGCAATGAAAAACTGTTTTTT. Its translation is CASSFQGNEKLFF. V usage is TRBV6-1 and J usage is TRBJ1-4; possible D gene TRBD1, 5 bases. This CDR3 is built from 13 residues. With 5 bases removed from V and 5 bases from J, the gap between germline ends came to 9 bases. Germline V gene lookup returns CDR1 MNHNS and CDR2 SASEGT.

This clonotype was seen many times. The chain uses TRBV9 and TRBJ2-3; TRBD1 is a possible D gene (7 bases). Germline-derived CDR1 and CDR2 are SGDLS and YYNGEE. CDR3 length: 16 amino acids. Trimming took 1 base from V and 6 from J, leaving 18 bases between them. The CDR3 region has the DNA TGTGCCAGCAGCGTAACCCCCGGCAGGGGGGAGGATACGCAGTATTTT. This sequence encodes CASSVTPGRGEDTQYF. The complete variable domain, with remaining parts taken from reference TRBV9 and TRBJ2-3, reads DSGVTQTPKHLITATGQRVTLRCSPRSGDLSVYWYQQSLDQGLQFLIQYYNGEERAKGNILERFSAQQFPDLHSELNLSSLELGDSALYFCASSVTPGRGEDTQYFGPGTRLTVL.